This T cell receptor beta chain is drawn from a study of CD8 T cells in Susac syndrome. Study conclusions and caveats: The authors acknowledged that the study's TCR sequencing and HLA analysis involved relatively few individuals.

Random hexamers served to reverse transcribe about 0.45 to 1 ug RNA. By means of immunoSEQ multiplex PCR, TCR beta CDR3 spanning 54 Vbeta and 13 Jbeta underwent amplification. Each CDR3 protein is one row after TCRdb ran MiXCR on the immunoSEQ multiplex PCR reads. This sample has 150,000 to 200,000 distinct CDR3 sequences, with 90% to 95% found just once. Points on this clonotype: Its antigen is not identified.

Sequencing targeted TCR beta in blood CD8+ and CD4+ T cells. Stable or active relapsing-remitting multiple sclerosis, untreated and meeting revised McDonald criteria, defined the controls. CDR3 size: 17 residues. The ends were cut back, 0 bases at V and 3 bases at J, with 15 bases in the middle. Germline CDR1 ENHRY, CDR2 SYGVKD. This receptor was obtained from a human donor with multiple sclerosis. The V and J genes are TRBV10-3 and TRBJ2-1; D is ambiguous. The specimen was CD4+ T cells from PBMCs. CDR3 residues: CAISESTQGLGYNEQFF. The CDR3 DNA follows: TGTGCCATCAGTGAGTCGACTCAAGGATTGGGCTACAATGAGCAGTTCTTC.